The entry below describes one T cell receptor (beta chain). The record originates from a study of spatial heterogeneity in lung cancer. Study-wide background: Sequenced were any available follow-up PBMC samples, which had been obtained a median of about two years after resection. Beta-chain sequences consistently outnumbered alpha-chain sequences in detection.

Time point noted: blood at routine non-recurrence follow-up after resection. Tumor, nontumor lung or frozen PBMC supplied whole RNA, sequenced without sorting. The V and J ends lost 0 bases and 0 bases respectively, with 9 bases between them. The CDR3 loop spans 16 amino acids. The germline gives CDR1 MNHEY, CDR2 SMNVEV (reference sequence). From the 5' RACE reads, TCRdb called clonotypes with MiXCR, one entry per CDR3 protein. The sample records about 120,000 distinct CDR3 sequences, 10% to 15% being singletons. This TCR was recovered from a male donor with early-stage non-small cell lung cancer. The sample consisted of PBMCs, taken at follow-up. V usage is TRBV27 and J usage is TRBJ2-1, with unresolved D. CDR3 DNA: TGTGCCAGCAGTTTATCCCAGACCAGCTCCTACAATGAGCAGTTCTTC. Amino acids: CASSLSQTSSYNEQFF.